The rows below give T cell receptor beta chains drawn from one sample of a study of blood T cell repertoires in COVID-19. Generated by immunoSEQ multiplex PCR, the TCRdb table keeps only in-frame clones and is missing some. This table has roughly 80,000 clones, around nine tenths appearing once. What was sequenced was peripheral blood. Every receptor here comes from a woman aged 80 or older with acute or convalescent COVID-19. CDR3s include the opening cysteine and the closing phenylalanine or tryptophan. D genes are given only for firm matches. Where a row states a size, it is once, few, many or the class of an expanded clone; other rows omit it.

>.|TRBJ1-5|TRBV27|.
TGTGCCAGCAGTTTACGAGGATATCAGCCCCAGCATTTT
CASSLRGYQPQHF
>TRBD1|TRBJ1-2|TRBV5-1|.
TGCGCCAGCAGCTTGGTCGGGACAGGGGCTCACTATGGCTACACCTTC
CASSLVGTGAHYGYTF
>TRBD2|TRBJ2-1|TRBV15|.
TGTGCCACCAGCAGAGATCTGGCTAGCGGGGCCTACAATGAGCAGTTCTTC
CATSRDLASGAYNEQFF
>TRBD2|TRBJ2-1|TRBV7-3|once
TGTGCCAGCAGCTTAAATCGGGACTTCTTAACGGGGACTAGCGGTAGCTCCTACAATGAGCAGTTCTTC
CASSLNRDFLTGTSGSSYNEQFF
>.|TRBJ1-2|TRBV5-4|once
TGTGCCAGCAGCTTGGGCGGGGAAGGAGTCTATGGCTACACCTTC
CASSLGGEGVYGYTF
>.|TRBJ2-7|TRBV3-1/TRBV3-2|.
TGTGCCAGCAGCCAAGACCTGGGGCCAGCGGGTCGCGAGCAGTACTTC
CASSQDLGPAGREQYF
>TRBD1|TRBJ2-5|TRBV9|.
TGTGCCAGCAGCCCAACCGGGACAGGGAGAGAGACCCAGTACTTC
CASSPTGTGRETQYF
>.|TRBJ2-1|TRBV27|.
TGTGCCAGCAGTCCCCAAGGGGAAAAGTACAATGAGCAGTTCTTC
CASSPQGEKYNEQFF
>TRBD1|TRBJ2-5|TRBV7-9|.
TGTGCCAGCAGCCCCCGCCTAAGGACAGGATTACAAGAGACCCAGTACTTC
CASSPRLRTGLQETQYF
>.|TRBJ2-7|TRBV4-3|.
TGCGCCAGCAGCAAAATCAAGGACAGAGACTACGAGCAGTACTTC
CASSKIKDRDYEQYF
>TRBD1|TRBJ2-5|TRBV9|few
TGTGCCAGCAGCGTCGATCAGGGGGCTAAGGAGACCCAGTACTTC
CASSVDQGAKETQYF
>TRBD2|TRBJ2-1|TRBV7-2|once
TGTGCCAGCAGCATGGAGCGGGGGGTGTACAATGAGCAGTTCTTC
CASSMERGVYNEQFF
>.|TRBJ2-2|TRBV3-1/TRBV3-2|.
TGTGCCAGCAGCCTTCTAGCTACCGGGGAGCTGTTTTTT
CASSLLATGELFF
>TRBD1|TRBJ2-4|TRBV7-2|.
TGTGCCAGCAGCTTAGCGCCCGGGACAGTCCATACCAAAAACATTCAGTACTTC
CASSLAPGTVHTKNIQYF
>.|TRBJ1-1|TRBV7-2|.
TGTGCCAGCAGCTCGAGAACGTCTATGAACACTGAAGCTTTCTTT
CASSSRTSMNTEAFF
>.|TRBJ1-2|TRBV10-3|once
TGTGCCATCAGTGACCGCAGATACTATGGCTACACCTTC
CAISDRRYYGYTF
>TRBD2|TRBJ2-1|TRBV4-3|.
TGCGCCAGCAGCCCGCGGGAGGCAATCGATGAGCAGTTCTTC
CASSPREAIDEQFF
>.|TRBJ1-2|TRBV9|.
TGTGCCAGCAGCGTAGAGGCAGGGCACTATGGCTACACCTTC
CASSVEAGHYGYTF
>.|TRBJ1-1|TRBV7-2|.
TGTGCCAGCAGCCAACAGTCGAACACTGAAGCTTTCTTT
CASSQQSNTEAFF
>.|TRBJ1-2|TRBV3-1/TRBV3-2|.
TGTGCCAGCAGCCCGGTCTCCGGGTCCTATGGCTACACCTTC
CASSPVSGSYGYTF
>.|TRBJ1-1|TRBV29-1|few
TGCAGCGTTGAGGACGGGAGGAACACTGAAGCTTTCTTT
CSVEDGRNTEAFF
>.|TRBJ1-6|TRBV27|.
TGTGCCAGCAGTACCAGACAGGTTCCTAATTCACCCCTCCACTTT
CASSTRQVPNSPLHF
>TRBD2|TRBJ2-3|TRBV7-2|.
TGTGCCAGCAGCATCACCCTAGCGGGGGTGGATACGCAGTATTTT
CASSITLAGVDTQYF
>TRBD1|TRBJ2-7|TRBV7-6|.
TGTGCCAGCAGCTTATTCATGGAAACCGGGACAGGGGAGTCCTACGAGCAGTACTTC
CASSLFMETGTGESYEQYF
>TRBD2|TRBJ2-7|TRBV5-6|few
TGTGCCAGCAGCACGGGACTAGCGGGGGGAGTACAGCAGTACTTC
CASSTGLAGGVQQYF
>TRBD1|TRBJ2-7|TRBV2|.
TGTGCCAGCAGTGGCAGGACAGGGGGCTACGAGCAGTACTTC
CASSGRTGGYEQYF
>TRBD2|TRBJ2-3|TRBV7-9|.
TGTGCCAGCAGCTTAAAAGCGGGAGGAGAGACGCAGTATTTT
CASSLKAGGETQYF
>.|TRBJ1-2|TRBV2|.
TGTGCCAGCAGCGTACGGACAGACTATGGCTACACCTTC
CASSVRTDYGYTF
>.|TRBJ1-2|TRBV18|.
TGTGCCAGCTCACCACCAACATATAACTATGGCTACACCTTC
CASSPPTYNYGYTF
>TRBD2|TRBJ2-5|TRBV7-2|once
TGTGCCAGCAGCAACTCGCTGAAGCGGGGGGGACAAGAGACCCAGTACTTC
CASSNSLKRGGQETQYF
>TRBD1|TRBJ1-2|TRBV18|.
TGTGCCAGCTCACCCGACAGGGACTATGGCTACACCTTC
CASSPDRDYGYTF
>.|TRBJ1-2|TRBV19|.
TGTGCCAGTAGTATAACAGGGAATAACTATGGCTACACCTTC
CASSITGNNYGYTF
>.|TRBJ2-7|TRBV12-1|.
TGTGCCAGCAGCTATGCTCCTTCCGGGACAGGGAAACACGAGCAGTACTTC
CASSYAPSGTGKHEQYF
>TRBD1|TRBJ1-4|TRBV6-5|.
TGTGCCAGCAGTACAGGGGGCGGTGAAAAACTGTTTTTT
CASSTGGGEKLFF
>TRBD1|TRBJ2-1|TRBV24-1|.
TGTGCCACCAGTGATTCATACCGGACAGGGATGAATGAGCAGTTCTTC
CATSDSYRTGMNEQFF
>TRBD1|TRBJ1-1|TRBV4-3|.
TGCGCCAGCAGCCTTCAGGGGGCGGCGGCGACTGAAGCTTTCTTT
CASSLQGAAATEAFF
>TRBD2|TRBJ2-7|TRBV19|few
TGTGCCAGTAGTACAGGACTAGCGGACTCCTACGAGCAGTACTTC
CASSTGLADSYEQYF
>TRBD2|TRBJ2-7|TRBV7-2|.
TGTGCCAGCAGCCCAACGTCGGGACTAGCATTGGGTCGCGAGCAGTACTTC
CASSPTSGLALGREQYF
>.|TRBJ2-1|TRBV3-1/TRBV3-2|.
TGTGCCAGCAGCCAAGGAGCCAGGGAGCAGTTCTTC
CASSQGAREQFF
>.|TRBJ2-1|TRBV7-2|once
TGTGCCAGCAGCCTCAGGATCGTAAGGGGGAGTTGGGGGAATGAGCAGTTCTTC
CASSLRIVRGSWGNEQFF
>.|TRBJ2-4|TRBV21-1|.
TGTGCCAGCACGAGGGCTAGCGGGAGGTCACTAGCCAAAAACATTCAGTACTTC
CASTRASGRSLAKNIQYF
>.|TRBJ1-1|TRBV2|.
TGTGCCAGCAGTGAAGAGCGACCAGCTGAAGCTTTCTTT
CASSEERPAEAFF
>TRBD2|TRBJ2-3|TRBV4-1|once
TGCGCCAGCAGCCAAGATGGGACTAGCACAGGGACAGATACGCAGTATTTT
CASSQDGTSTGTDTQYF
>.|TRBJ1-5|TRBV18|.
TGTGCCAGCTCACCTGACAACAATCAGCCCCAGCATTTT
CASSPDNNQPQHF
>TRBD1|TRBJ1-2|TRBV11-3|few
TGTGCCAGCAGCGAAAAAACTCCGGGACAGTCAATCAACTATGGCTACACCTTC
CASSEKTPGQSINYGYTF
>.|TRBJ1-4|TRBV5-5|.
TGTGCCAGCAGCTTGGCGACTAATGAAAAACTGTTTTTT
CASSLATNEKLFF
>TRBD2|TRBJ2-1|TRBV3-1/TRBV3-2|.
TGTGCCAGCAGCCAACCTAGCGGGAGGGGCAATGAGCAGTTCTTC
CASSQPSGRGNEQFF
>.|TRBJ1-5|TRBV3-1/TRBV3-2|.
TGTGCCAGCAGCCAAGATCGTCGGCCCCAGCATTTT
CASSQDRRPQHF
>TRBD1|TRBJ1-3|TRBV7-9|.
TGTGCCAGCAGCGAAACCGGACAGGTCTCTGGAAACACCATATATTTT
CASSETGQVSGNTIYF
>.|TRBJ2-7|TRBV21-1|few
TGTGCCAGCAGCAAGACAGGATATGCCTACGAGCAGTACTTC
CASSKTGYAYEQYF
>TRBD2|TRBJ2-1|TRBV5-1|.
TGCGCCAGTCAGATGGGCGGGAGGGCCAATAATGAGCAGTTCTTC
CASQMGGRANNEQFF
>TRBD1|TRBJ2-5|TRBV5-1|.
TGCGCCAGCAGCCCGGGACAGGGGAAAGAGACCCAGTACTTC
CASSPGQGKETQYF